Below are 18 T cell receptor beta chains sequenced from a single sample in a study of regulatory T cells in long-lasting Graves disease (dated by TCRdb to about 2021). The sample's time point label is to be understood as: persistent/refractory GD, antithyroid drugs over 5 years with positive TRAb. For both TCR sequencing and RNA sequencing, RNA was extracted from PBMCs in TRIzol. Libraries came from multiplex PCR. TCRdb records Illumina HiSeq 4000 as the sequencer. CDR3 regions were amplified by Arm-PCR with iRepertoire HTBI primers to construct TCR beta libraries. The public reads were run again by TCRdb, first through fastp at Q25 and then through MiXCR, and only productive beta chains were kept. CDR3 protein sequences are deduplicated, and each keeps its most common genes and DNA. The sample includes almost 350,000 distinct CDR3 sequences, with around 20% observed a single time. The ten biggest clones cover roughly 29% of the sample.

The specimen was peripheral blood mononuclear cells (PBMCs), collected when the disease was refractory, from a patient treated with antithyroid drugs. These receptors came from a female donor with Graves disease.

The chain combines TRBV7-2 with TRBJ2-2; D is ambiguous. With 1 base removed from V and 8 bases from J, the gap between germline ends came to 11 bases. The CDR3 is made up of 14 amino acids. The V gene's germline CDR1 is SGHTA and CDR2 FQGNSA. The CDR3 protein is CASSLVRTSGELFF. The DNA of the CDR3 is TGTGCCAGCAGCTTAGTGCGAACCTCTGGGGAGCTGTTTTTT.

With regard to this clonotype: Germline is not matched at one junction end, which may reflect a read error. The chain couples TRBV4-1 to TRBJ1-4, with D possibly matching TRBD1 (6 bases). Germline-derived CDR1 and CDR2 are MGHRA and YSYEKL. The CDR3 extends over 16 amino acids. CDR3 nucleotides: TGTGCCAGCAGCCAAGATTGGGGGCAGACTAATGAAAAACTGTTTTTT. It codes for CASSQDWGQTNEKLFF.

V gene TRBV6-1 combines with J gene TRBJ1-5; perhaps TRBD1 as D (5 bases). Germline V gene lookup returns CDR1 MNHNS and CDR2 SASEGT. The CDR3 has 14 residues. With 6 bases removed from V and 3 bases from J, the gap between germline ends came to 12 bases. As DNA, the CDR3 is TGTGCCAGCAGACCTCAGGGATACAATCAGCCCCAGCATTTT. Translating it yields CASRPQGYNQPQHF.

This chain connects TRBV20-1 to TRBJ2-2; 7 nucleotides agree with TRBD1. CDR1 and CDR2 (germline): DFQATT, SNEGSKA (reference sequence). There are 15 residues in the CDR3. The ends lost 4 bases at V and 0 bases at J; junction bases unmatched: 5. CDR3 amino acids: CSATSGTANTGELFF. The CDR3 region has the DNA TGCAGTGCTACCTCCGGGACAGCGAACACCGGGGAGCTGTTTTTT.

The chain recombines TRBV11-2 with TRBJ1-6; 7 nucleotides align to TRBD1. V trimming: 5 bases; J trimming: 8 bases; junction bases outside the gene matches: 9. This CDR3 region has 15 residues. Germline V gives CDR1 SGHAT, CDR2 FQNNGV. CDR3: CASSTSTGFDSPLHF. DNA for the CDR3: TGTGCCAGCAGCACCTCGACAGGGTTTGATTCACCCCTCCACTTT. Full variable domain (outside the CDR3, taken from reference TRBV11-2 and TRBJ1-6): EAGVAQSPRYKIIEKRQSVAFWCNPISGHATLYWYQQILGQGPKLLIQFQNNGVVDDSQLPKDRFSAERLKGVDSTLKIQPAKLEDSAVYLCASSTSTGFDSPLHFGNGTRLTVT.

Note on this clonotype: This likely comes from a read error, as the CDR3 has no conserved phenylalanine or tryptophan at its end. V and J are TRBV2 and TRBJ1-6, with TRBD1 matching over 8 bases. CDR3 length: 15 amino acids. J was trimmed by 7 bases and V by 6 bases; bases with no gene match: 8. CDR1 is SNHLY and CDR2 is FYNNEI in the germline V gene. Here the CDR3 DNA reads TGTGCCAGCAGCCCGCGGACAGGGCGCAATTCACCCCTCCACCTT. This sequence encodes CASSPRTGRNSPLHL.

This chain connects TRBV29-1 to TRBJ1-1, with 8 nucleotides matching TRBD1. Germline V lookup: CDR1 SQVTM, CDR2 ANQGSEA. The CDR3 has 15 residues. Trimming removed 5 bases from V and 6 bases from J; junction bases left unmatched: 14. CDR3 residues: CSVQGATPLGPEAFF. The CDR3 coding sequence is TGCAGCGTTCAGGGGGCTACCCCCCTGGGACCTGAAGCTTTCTTT.

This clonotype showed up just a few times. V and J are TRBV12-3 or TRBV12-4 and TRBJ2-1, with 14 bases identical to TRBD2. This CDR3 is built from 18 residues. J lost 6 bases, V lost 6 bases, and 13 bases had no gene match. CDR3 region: CASRQPGLAGVNRNEQFF. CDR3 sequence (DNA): TGTGCCAGCAGACAACCGGGACTAGCGGGAGTCAACCGCAATGAGCAGTTCTTC.

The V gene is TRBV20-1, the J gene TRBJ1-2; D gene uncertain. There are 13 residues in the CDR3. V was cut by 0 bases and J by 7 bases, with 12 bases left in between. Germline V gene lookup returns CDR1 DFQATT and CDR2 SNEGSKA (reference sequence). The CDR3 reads CSARDIDGGGYTF. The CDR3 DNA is TGCAGTGCTAGAGATATAGATGGAGGTGGCTACACCTTC.

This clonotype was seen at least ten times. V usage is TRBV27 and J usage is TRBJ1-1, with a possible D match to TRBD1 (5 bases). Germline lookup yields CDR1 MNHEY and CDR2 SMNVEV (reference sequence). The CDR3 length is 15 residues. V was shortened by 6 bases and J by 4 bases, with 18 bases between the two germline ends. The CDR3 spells CASRAGGAVGTEAFF. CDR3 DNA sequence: TGTGCCAGCAGAGCTGGAGGGGCGGTAGGCACTGAAGCTTTCTTT.

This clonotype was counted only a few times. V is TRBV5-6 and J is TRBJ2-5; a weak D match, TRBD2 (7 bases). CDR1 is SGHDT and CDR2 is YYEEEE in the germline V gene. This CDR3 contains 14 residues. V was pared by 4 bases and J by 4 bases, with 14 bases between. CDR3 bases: TGTGCCAGCAGCGTCCCGGGGGGCGGAGAGACCCAGTACTTC. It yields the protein CASSVPGGGETQYF.

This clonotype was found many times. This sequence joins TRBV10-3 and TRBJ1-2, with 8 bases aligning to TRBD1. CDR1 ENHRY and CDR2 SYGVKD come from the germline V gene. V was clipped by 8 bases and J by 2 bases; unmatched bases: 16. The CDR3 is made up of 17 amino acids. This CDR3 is CAILGARAGGLNYGYTF. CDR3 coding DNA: TGTGCCATCTTAGGGGCAAGGGCAGGGGGCCTCAACTATGGCTACACCTTC.

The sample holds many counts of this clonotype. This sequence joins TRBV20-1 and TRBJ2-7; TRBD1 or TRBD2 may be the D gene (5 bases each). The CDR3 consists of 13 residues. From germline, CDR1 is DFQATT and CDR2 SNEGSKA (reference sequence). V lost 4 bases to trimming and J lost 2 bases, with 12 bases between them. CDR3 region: CSATDRGAYEQYF. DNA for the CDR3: TGCAGTGCTACGGATCGGGGCGCCTACGAGCAGTACTTC.

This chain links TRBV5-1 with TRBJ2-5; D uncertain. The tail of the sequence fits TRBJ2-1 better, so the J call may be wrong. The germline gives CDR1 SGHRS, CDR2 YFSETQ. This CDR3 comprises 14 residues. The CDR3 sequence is CASSLEQIYNEQFF. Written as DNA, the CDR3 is TGCGCCAGCAGCTTGGAACAGATCTACAATGAGCAGTTCTTC.

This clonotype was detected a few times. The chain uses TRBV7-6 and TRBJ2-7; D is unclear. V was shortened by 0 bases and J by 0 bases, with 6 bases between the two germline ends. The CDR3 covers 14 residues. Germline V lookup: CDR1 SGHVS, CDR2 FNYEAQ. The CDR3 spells CASSLASTSYEQYF. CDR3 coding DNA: TGTGCCAGCAGCTTAGCTAGTACCTCCTACGAGCAGTACTTC.

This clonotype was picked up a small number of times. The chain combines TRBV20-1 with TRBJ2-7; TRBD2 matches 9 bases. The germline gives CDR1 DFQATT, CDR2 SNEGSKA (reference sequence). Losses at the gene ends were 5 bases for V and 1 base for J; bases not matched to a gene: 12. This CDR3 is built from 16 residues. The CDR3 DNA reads TGCAGTGCTTTGACAGGAAGACTAGCGGTTTCCTACGAGCAGTACTTC. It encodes CSALTGRLAVSYEQYF.

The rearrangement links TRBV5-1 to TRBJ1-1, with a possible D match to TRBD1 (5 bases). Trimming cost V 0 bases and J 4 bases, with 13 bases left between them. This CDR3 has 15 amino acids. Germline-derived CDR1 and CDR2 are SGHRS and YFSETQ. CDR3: CASSLGPTRGTEAFF. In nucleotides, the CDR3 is TGCGCCAGCAGCTTGGGACCCACTAGGGGCACTGAAGCTTTCTTT.

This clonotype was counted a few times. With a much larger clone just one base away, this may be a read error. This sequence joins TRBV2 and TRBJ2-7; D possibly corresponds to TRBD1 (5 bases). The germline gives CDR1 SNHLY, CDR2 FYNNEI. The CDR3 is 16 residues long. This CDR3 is CAGSEEELTASYEQYF. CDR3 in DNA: TGTGCCGGCAGTGAAGAAGAACTGACAGCCTCCTACGAGCAGTACTTC.